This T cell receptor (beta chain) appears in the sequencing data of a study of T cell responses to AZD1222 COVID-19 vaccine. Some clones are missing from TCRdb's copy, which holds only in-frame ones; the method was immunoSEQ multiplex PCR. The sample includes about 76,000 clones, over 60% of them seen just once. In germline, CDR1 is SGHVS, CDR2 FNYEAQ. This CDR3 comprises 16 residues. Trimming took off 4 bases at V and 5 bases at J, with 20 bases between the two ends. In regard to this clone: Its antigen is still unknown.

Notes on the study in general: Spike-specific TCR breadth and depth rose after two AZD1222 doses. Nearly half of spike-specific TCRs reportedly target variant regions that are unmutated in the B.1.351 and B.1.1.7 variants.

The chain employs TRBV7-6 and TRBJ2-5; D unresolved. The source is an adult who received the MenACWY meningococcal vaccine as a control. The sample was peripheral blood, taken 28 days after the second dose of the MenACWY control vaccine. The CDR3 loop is CASSSPRASGTETQYF. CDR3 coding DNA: TGTGCCAGCAGCTCGCCCCGGGCCTCGGGTACGGAGACCCAGTACTTC.